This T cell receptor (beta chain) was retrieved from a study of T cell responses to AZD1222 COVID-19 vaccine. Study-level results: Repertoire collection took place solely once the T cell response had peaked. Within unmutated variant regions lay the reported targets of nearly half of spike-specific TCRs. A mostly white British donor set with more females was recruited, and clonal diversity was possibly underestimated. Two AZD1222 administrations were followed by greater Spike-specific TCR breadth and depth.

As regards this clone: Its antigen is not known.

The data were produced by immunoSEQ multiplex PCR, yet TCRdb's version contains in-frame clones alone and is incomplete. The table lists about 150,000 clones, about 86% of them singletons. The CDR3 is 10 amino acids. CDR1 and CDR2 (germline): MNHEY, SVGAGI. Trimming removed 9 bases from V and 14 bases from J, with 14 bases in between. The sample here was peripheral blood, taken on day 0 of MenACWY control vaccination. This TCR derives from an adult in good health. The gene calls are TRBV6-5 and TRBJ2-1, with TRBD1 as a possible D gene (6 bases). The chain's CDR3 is CARLQGREFF. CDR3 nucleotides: TGTGCCAGGCTACAGGGCCGGGAGTTCTTC.